This entry concerns a single TCR beta chain. This sample stems from a study of blood T cell repertoires in COVID-19. This CDR3 is 14 amino acids long. Trimming cost V 5 bases and J 1 base; bases outside gene matches: 7. In germline, CDR1 is SQVTM, CDR2 ANQGSEA. All enrollees were roughly 18 to 90 years old and from about 24 US areas. Which cohort a participant joined came from the clinical history participants gave. Profiling relied on immunoSEQ multiplex PCR, and the TCRdb table lists in-frame clones only, not all of them. The sample lists about 160,000 clones; roughly 80% were seen once. This rearrangement joins TRBV29-1 to TRBJ1-1; 7 bases agree with TRBD1. This clonotype originated in a woman aged 45-60 years who had recovered from COVID-19. Input material: PBMCs or T cells enriched from blood (not recorded which). This CDR3 reads CSVLDRQGNTEAFF. The CDR3 DNA follows: TGCAGCGTTTTGGATAGACAGGGGAACACTGAAGCTTTCTTT. The full variable domain, with the rest looked up from reference TRBV29-1 and TRBJ1-1, is SAVISQKPSRDICQRGTSLTIQCQVDSQVTMMFWYRQQPGQSLTLIATANQGSEATYESGFVIDKFPISRPNLTFSTLTVSNMSPEDSSIYLCSVLDRQGNTEAFFGQGTRLTVV.